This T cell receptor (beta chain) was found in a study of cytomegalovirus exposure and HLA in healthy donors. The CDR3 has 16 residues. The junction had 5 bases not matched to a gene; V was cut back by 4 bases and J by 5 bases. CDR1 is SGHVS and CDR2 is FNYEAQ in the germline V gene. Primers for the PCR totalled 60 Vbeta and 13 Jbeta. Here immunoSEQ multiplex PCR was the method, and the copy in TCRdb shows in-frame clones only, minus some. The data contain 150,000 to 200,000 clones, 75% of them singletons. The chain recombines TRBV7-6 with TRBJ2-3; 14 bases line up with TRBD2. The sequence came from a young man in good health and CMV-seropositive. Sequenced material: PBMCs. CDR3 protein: CASSWGLAGDVDTQYF. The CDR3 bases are TGTGCCAGCAGCTGGGGACTAGCGGGAGATGTAGATACGCAGTATTTT.